These T cell receptor beta chains were read from a single sample in a study of blood T cell repertoires in COVID-19. Here immunoSEQ multiplex PCR was the method, and the copy in TCRdb shows in-frame clones only, minus some. The table includes some 88,000 clones, roughly 77% detected once. Sequenced: peripheral blood. The receptors stem from a human donor in a cohort sampled during active COVID-19. The conserved cysteine and the conserved F or W are not part of the CDR3 here. Each record gives: J gene, V gene, CDR3 protein.

TRBJ1-2,TRBV19,ASSPLGDRDGYT
TRBJ2-2,TRBV7-6,ASSLARPEAGELF
TRBJ2-1,TRBV11-2,ASSPRRTVYNEQF
TRBJ2-7,TRBV3-1/TRBV3-2,ASSPPASASYEQY
TRBJ2-7,TRBV20-1,SARLVPEQY
TRBJ2-1,TRBV18,ASSPPRAGSYNEQF
TRBJ2-1,TRBV6-4,ASSRTSGVSSYNEQF
TRBJ2-7,TRBV27,ASSLGRSSYEQY
TRBJ2-7,TRBV3-1/TRBV3-2,ASSQVGGEQY
TRBJ2-5,TRBV3-1/TRBV3-2,ASSQEAGGEETQY
TRBJ2-1,TRBV5-6,ASSLDNGLVYNEQF